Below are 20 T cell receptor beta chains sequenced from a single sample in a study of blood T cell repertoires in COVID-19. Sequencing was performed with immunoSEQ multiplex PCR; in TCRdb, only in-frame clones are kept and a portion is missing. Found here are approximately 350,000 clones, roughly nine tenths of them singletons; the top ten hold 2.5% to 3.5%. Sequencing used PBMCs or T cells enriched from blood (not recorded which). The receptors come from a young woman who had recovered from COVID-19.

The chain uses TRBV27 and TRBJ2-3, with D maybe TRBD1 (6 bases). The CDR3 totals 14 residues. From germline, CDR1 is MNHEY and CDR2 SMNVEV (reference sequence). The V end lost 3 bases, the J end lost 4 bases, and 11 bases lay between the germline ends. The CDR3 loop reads CASSLNGGADTQYF. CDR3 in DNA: TGTGCCAGCAGTTTGAATGGGGGCGCAGATACGCAGTATTTT.

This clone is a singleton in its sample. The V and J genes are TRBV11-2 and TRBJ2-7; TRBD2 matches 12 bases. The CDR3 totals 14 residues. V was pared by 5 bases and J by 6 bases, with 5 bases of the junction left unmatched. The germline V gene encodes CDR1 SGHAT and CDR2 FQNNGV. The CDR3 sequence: CASSPLAGGREQYF. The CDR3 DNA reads TGTGCCAGCAGCCCACTAGCGGGGGGACGCGAGCAGTACTTC. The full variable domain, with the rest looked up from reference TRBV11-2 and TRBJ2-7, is EAGVAQSPRYKIIEKRQSVAFWCNPISGHATLYWYQQILGQGPKLLIQFQNNGVVDDSQLPKDRFSAERLKGVDSTLKIQPAKLEDSAVYLCASSPLAGGREQYFGPGTRLTVT.

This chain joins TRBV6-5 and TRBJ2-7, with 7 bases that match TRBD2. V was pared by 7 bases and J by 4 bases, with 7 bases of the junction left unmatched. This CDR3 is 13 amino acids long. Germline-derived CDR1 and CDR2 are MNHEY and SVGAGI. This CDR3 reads CASKSGNGYEQYF. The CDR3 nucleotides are TGTGCCAGCAAAAGCGGGAATGGTTACGAGCAGTACTTC.

The CDR3 DNA is TGTGCCAGTAGTCCCGGGACAGGGGGGCGAGAGCAGTACTTC. It specifies CASSPGTGGREQYF. V and J are TRBV19 and TRBJ2-7; 11 nucleotides line up with TRBD1. Germline loops: CDR1 LNHDA, CDR2 SQIVND (reference sequence). There are 14 residues in the CDR3. The J segment lost 7 bases and the V segment lost 5 bases, leaving 7 bases of the junction unmatched.

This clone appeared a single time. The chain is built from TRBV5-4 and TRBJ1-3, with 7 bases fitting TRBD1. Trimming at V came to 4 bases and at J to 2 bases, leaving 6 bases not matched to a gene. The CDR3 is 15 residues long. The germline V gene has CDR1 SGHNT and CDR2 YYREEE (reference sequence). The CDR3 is CASSKDRTTGNTIYF. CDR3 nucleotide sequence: TGTGCCAGCAGCAAGGACAGGACCACTGGAAACACCATATATTTT.

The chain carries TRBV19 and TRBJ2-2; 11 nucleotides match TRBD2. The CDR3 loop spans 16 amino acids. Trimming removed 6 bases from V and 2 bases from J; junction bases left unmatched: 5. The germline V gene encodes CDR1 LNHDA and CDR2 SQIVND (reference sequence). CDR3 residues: CASSKLAGDNTGELFF. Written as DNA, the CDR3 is TGTGCCAGTAGCAAACTAGCGGGAGATAACACCGGGGAGCTGTTTTTT.

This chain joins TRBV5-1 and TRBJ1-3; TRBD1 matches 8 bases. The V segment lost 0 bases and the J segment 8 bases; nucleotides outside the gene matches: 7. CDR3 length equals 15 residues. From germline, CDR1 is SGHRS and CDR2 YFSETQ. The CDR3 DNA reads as TGCGCCAGCAGCTTGGCTGGACAGGGAGCGGACACCATATATTTT. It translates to CASSLAGQGADTIYF.

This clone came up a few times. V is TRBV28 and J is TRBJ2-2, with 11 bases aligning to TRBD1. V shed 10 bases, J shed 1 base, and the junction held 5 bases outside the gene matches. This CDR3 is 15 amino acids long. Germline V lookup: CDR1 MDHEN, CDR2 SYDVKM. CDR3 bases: TGTGCCATCGGACAGGGGGCTTTGAACACCGGGGAGCTGTTTTTT. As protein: CAIGQGALNTGELFF.

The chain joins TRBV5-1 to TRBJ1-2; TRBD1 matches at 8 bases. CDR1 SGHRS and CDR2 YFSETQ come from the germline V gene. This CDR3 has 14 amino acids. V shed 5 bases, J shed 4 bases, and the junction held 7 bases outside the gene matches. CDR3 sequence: CASRRTGSGYGYTF. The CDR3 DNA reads TGCGCCAGCAGACGGACAGGGTCTGGCTATGGCTACACCTTC.

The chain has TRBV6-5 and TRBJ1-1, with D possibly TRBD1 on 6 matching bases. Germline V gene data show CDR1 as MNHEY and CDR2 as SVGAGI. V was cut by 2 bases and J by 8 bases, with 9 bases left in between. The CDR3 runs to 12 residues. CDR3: CASSYAGVEAFF. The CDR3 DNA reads TGTGCCAGCAGTTACGCAGGGGTCGAAGCTTTCTTT.

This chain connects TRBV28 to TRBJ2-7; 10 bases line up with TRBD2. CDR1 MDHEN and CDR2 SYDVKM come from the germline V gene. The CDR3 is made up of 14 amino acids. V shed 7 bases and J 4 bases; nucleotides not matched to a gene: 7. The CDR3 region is CASIPTSGLYEQYF. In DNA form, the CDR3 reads TGTGCCAGCATCCCGACTAGCGGGTTATACGAGCAGTACTTC.

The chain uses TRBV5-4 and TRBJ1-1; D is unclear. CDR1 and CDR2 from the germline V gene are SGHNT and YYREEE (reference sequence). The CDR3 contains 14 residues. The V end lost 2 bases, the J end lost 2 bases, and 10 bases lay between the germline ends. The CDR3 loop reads CASSLVGVNTEAFF. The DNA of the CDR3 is TGTGCCAGCAGCTTAGTAGGAGTTAACACTGAAGCTTTCTTT.

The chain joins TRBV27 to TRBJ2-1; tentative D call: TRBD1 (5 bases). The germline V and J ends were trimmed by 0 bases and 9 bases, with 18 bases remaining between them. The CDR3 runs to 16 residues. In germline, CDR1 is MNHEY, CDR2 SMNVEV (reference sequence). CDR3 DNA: TGTGCCAGCAGTTTATCGTCAGGGTCATCTCGGCGTGAGCAGTTCTTC. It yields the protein CASSLSSGSSRREQFF.

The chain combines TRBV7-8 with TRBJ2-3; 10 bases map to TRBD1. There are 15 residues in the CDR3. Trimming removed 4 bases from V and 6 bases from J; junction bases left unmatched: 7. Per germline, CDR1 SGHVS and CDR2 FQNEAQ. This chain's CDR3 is CASSWQTGGADTQYF. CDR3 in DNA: TGTGCCAGCAGCTGGCAGACAGGGGGCGCCGATACGCAGTATTTT.

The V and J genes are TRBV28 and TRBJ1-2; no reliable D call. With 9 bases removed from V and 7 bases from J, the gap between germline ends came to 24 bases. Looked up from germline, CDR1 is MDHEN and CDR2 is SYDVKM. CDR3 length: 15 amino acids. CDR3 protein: CASLSSESPTVGYTF. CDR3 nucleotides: TGTGCCAGTTTGAGCTCGGAGTCACCGACGGTTGGCTACACCTTC.

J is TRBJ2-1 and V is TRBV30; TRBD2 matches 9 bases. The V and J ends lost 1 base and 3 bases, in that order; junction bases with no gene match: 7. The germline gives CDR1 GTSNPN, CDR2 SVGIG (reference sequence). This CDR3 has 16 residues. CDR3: CAWSGSGGRVYNEQFF. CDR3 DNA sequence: TGTGCCTGGAGTGGCAGCGGGGGGCGGGTCTACAATGAGCAGTTCTTC.

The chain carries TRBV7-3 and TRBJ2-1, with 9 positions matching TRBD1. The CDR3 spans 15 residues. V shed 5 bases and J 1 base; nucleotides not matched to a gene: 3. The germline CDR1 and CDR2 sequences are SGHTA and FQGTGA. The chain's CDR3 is CASSKDRGSYNEQFF. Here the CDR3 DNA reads TGTGCCAGCAGCAAAGACAGGGGGTCCTACAATGAGCAGTTCTTC.

The DNA for the CDR3 is TGTGCCAGCAGTTCTCCGGGGAGAGAAGTATACGAGCAGTACTTC. Translated, it gives CASSSPGREVYEQYF. The rearrangement joins TRBV6-2 or TRBV6-3 to TRBJ2-7; D is possibly TRBD2 (5 bases). CDR1 and CDR2 from the germline V gene are MNHEY and SVGEGT. The CDR3 runs to 15 residues. With 4 bases removed from V and 4 bases from J, the gap between germline ends came to 17 bases.

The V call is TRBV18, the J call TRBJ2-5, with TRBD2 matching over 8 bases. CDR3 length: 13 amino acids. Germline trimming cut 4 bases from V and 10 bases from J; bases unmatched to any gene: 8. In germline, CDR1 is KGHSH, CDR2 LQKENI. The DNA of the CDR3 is TGTGCCAGCTCACTCCCGGGGGGGCAGGACCAGTACTTC. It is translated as CASSLPGGQDQYF.

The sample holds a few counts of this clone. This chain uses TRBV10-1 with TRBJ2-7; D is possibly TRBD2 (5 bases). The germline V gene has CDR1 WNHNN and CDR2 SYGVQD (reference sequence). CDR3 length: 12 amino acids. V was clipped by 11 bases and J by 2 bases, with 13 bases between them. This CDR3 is CAVTGNPYEQYF. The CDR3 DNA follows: TGCGCCGTCACCGGGAACCCCTACGAGCAGTACTTC.